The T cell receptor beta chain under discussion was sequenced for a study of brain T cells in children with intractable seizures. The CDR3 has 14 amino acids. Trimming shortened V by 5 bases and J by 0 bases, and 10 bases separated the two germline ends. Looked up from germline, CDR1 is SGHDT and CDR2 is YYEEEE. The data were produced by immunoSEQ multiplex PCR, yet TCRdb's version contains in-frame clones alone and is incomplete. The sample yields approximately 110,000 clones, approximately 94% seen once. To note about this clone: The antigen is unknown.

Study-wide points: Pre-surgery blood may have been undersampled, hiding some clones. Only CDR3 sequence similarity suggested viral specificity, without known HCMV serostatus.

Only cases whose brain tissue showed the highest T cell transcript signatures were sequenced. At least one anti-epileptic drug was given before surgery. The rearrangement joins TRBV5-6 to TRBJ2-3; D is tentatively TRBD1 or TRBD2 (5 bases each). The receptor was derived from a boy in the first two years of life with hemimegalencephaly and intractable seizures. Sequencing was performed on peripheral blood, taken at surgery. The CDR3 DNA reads TGTGCCAGCAGGACCTGGGGGAGCACAGATACGCAGTATTTT. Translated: CASRTWGSTDTQYF.